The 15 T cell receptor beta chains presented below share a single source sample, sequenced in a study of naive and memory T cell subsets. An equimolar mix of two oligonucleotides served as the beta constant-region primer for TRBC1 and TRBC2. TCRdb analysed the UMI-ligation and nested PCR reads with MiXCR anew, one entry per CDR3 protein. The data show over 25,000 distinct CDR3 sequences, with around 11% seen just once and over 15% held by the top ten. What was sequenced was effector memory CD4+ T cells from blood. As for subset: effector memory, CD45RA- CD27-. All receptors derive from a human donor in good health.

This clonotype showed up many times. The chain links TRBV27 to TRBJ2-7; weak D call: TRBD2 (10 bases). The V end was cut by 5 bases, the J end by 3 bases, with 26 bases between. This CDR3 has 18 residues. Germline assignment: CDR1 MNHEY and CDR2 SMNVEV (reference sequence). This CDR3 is CASSPRQGGTSDNYEQYF. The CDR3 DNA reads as TGTGCCAGCAGTCCACGACAGGGGGGGACTAGCGATAACTACGAGCAGTACTTC.

CDR3 protein: CATSARDGGNYYGYTF. In DNA form, the CDR3 reads TGTGCCACCAGTGCCCGGGACGGTGGCAATTATTATGGCTACACCTTC. The V gene is TRBV24-1, the J gene TRBJ1-2; D is possibly TRBD1 (5 bases). The CDR3 has 16 amino acids. Germline V gives CDR1 KGHDR, CDR2 SFDVKD. V was shortened by 5 bases and J by 5 bases, with 20 bases between the two germline ends.

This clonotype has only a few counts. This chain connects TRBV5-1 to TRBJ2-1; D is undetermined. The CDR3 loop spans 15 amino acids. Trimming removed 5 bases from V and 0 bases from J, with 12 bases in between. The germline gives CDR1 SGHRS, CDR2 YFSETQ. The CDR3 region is CASRSSLSSYNEQFF. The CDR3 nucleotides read TGCGCCAGCAGATCCTCCCTGAGCTCCTACAATGAGCAGTTCTTC.

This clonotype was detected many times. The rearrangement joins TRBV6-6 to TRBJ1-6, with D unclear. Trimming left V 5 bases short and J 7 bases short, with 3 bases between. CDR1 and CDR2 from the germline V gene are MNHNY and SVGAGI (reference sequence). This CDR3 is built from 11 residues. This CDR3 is CASSGNSPLHF. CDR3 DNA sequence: TGTGCCAGCAGTGGGAATTCACCCCTCCACTTT.

CDR3 sequence: CASSLQEGRNGELFF. The CDR3 DNA follows: TGTGCCAGCAGTTTGCAAGAGGGGCGAAACGGGGAGCTGTTTTTT. This sequence joins TRBV12-3 or TRBV12-4 and TRBJ2-2; possibly TRBD1 or TRBD2 for D (5 bases each). The CDR3 is 15 residues long. V shed 3 bases and J shed 7 bases, with 15 bases lying between them.

DNA of the CDR3: TGTGCCAGCGCATCTTTTCCGCCCCTCTACGAGCAGTACTTC. Its translation is CASASFPPLYEQYF. V and J are TRBV27 and TRBJ2-7, with no clear D. CDR1 and CDR2 from the germline V gene are MNHEY and SMNVEV (reference sequence). The CDR3 consists of 14 residues. V lost 8 bases and J lost 3, with 17 bases in between.

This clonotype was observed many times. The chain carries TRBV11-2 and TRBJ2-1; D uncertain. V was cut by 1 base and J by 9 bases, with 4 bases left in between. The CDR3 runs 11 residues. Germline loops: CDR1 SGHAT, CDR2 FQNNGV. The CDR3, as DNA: TGTGCCAGCAGCTTAGGGTTTGAGCAGTTCTTC. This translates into CASSLGFEQFF.

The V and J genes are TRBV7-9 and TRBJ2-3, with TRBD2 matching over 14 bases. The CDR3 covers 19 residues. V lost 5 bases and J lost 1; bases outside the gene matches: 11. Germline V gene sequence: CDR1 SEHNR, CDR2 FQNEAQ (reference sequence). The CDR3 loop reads CASSPTRTSGRRGTDTQYF. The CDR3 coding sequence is TGTGCCAGCAGCCCTACCCGGACTAGCGGGAGGAGAGGCACAGATACGCAGTATTTT.

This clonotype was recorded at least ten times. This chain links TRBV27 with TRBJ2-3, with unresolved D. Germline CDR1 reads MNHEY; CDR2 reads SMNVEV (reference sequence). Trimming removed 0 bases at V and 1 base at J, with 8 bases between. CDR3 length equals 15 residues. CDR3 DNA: TGTGCCAGCAGTTTATCAGGCCTACGCACAGATACGCAGTATTTT. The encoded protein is CASSLSGLRTDTQYF.

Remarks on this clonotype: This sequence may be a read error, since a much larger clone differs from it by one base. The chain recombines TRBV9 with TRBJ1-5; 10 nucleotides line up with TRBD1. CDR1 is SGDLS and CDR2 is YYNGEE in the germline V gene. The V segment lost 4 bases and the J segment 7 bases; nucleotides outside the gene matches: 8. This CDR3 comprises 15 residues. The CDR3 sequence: CASSRQGATSQPQHF. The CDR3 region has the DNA TGTGCCAGCAGCAGACAGGGGGCTACCAGCCAGCCCCAGCATTTT.

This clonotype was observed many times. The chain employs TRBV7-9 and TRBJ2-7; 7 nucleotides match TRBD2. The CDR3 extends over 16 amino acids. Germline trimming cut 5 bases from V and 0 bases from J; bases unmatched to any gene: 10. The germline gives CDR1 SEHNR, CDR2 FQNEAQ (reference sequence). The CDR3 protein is CASSPVWREGSYEQYF. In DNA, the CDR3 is TGTGCCAGCAGCCCAGTGTGGAGGGAGGGCTCCTACGAGCAGTACTTC.

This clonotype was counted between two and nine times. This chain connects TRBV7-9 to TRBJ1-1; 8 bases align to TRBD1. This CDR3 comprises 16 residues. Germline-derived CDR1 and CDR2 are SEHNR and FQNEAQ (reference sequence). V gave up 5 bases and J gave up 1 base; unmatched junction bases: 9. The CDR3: CASSPAQGAKNTEAFF. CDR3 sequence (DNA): TGTGCCAGCAGCCCCGCCCAGGGGGCGAAGAACACTGAAGCTTTCTTT.

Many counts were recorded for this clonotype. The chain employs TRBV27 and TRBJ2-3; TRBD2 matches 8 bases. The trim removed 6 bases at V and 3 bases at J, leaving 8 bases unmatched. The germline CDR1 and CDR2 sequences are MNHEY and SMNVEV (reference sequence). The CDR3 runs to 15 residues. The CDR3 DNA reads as TGTGCCAGCAGAAAGCGGGAGACAGTGACAGATACGCAGTATTTT. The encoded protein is CASRKRETVTDTQYF.

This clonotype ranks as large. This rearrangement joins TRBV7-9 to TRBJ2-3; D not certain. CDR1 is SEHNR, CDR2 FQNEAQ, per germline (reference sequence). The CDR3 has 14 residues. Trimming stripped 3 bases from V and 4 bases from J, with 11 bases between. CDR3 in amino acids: CASSLHGLADTQYF. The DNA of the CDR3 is TGTGCCAGCAGCTTGCATGGCCTCGCAGATACGCAGTATTTT. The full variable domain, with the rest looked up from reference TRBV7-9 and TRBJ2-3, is DTGVSQNPRHKITKRGQNVTFRCDPISEHNRLYWYRQTLGQGPEFLTYFQNEAQLEKSRLLSDRFSAERPKGSFSTLEIQRTEQGDSAMYLCASSLHGLADTQYFGPGTRLTVL.

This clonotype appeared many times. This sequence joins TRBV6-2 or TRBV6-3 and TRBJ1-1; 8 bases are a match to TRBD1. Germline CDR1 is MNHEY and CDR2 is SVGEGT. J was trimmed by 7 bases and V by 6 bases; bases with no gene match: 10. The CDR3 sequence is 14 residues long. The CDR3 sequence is CASRKQGVDLEAFF. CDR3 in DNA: TGTGCCAGCAGAAAACAGGGGGTGGACCTTGAAGCTTTCTTT.